The subject of this entry is one TCR beta chain. No antigen is known for it. CDR3 length: 17 amino acids. Per germline, CDR1 SGHTA and CDR2 FQGNSA. V dropped 1 base and J dropped 5; count of bases not matched to a gene: 10. This entry comes from a study of cytomegalovirus exposure and HLA in healthy donors. For the study at large: In a previous analysis, approximately 110 million unique TCR beta sequences were found from some 200 million T cells.

PCR employed 60 Vbeta and 13 Jbeta primers. Using immunoSEQ multiplex PCR, the repertoire was profiled, and TCRdb retains in-frame clones only, with some absent. The sample contains tens of thousands of clones, 70% to 85% of which appear only once. Study-level findings and limits: Of the V segments, some could not be distinguished, including TRBV6-2 and TRBV6-3, and were excluded. Cytomegalovirus association was assigned to 170 or so TCR beta chains. Specificity of a few CMV-associated chains for CMV antigens was verified in vitro.

V usage is TRBV7-2 and J usage is TRBJ2-1, with 8 positions matching TRBD2. The receptor's source is a man in his thirties or forties in good health and CMV-seropositive. Material: PBMCs. This chain's CDR3 is CASSLVGTGGAHNEQFF. CDR3 in DNA: TGTGCCAGCAGCTTAGTCGGGACGGGAGGGGCCCACAATGAGCAGTTCTTC.